Listed below are T cell receptor beta chains from one sample, sequenced in a study of blood T cell repertoires in COVID-19. Measured with immunoSEQ multiplex PCR; TCRdb has only the in-frame clones, and not every one. Of 300,000 to 450,000 clones listed, 80% to 90% were seen once; the top ten hold around 1.9%. Sequencing used PBMCs or T cells enriched from blood (not recorded which). These receptors were obtained from a middle-aged man in a cohort exposed to, infected with or recovered from COVID-19 (not recorded which). Each CDR3 is given with its conserved first and last residue. D genes are given only for firm matches. A clone size is listed for some rows: how often the clone was seen (once, few, many), or a class if it is expanded.

size: .; J: TRBJ1-1; V: TRBV11-3; D: .; CDR3: CASSLQVNTEAFF; DNA: TGTGCCAGCAGCTTGCAGGTGAACACTGAAGCTTTCTTT
size: few; J: TRBJ1-4; V: TRBV24-1; D: .; CDR3: CATSDSQGFQFF; DNA: TGTGCCACCAGTGATTCGCAGGGTTTTCAGTTTTTT
size: few; J: TRBJ1-6; V: TRBV2; D: .; CDR3: CASSQGSYNSPLHF; DNA: TGTGCCAGCAGTCAGGGCTCCTATAATTCACCCCTCCACTTT
size: few; J: TRBJ1-4; V: TRBV15; D: .; CDR3: CATSRQGTTNEKLFF; DNA: TGTGCCACCAGCAGACAGGGGACAACTAATGAAAAACTGTTTTTT
size: .; J: TRBJ2-4; V: TRBV5-5; D: .; CDR3: CASSYQGLAKNIQYF; DNA: TGTGCCAGCAGCTACCAGGGGCTAGCCAAAAACATTCAGTACTTC
size: few; J: TRBJ2-1; V: TRBV19; D: TRBD2; CDR3: CASSISSGSYEQFF; DNA: TGTGCCAGTAGTATCTCTAGCGGGAGCTATGAGCAGTTCTTC
size: .; J: TRBJ1-1; V: TRBV19; D: .; CDR3: CASSGAGRGSTEAFF; DNA: TGTGCCAGTAGTGGGGCGGGCAGGGGTTCCACTGAAGCTTTCTTT
size: .; J: TRBJ1-3; V: TRBV5-1; D: TRBD1; CDR3: CASSLGDSSGNTIYF; DNA: TGCGCCAGCAGCTTAGGGGACAGCTCTGGAAACACCATATATTTT
size: .; J: TRBJ1-2; V: TRBV7-9; D: .; CDR3: CASSSDSQIYGYTF; DNA: TGTGCCAGCAGCTCCGACAGCCAGATCTATGGCTACACCTTC
size: .; J: TRBJ2-3; V: TRBV2; D: .; CDR3: CATTRDNSPDTQYF; DNA: TGTGCCACCACCAGGGACAATAGTCCAGATACGCAGTATTTT
size: .; J: TRBJ1-1; V: TRBV10-2; D: .; CDR3: CASSQGSEAFF; DNA: TGCGCCAGCAGTCAGGGGTCTGAAGCTTTCTTT
size: few; J: TRBJ1-2; V: TRBV29-1; D: .; CDR3: CSVVVNYGYTF; DNA: TGCAGCGTTGTCGTTAACTATGGCTACACCTTC
size: .; J: TRBJ2-1; V: TRBV5-1; D: TRBD1; CDR3: CASSLAQGEPRLRPRSYNEQFF; DNA: TGCGCCAGCAGCTTGGCGCAGGGGGAGCCGCGGCTGCGCCCCCGCTCCTACAATGAGCAGTTCTTC
size: .; J: TRBJ2-5; V: TRBV3-1/TRBV3-2; D: TRBD2; CDR3: CASSQGGLAGVYAQYF; DNA: TGTGCCAGCAGCCAGGGGGGACTAGCGGGAGTCTACGCCCAGTACTTC
size: once; J: TRBJ2-7; V: TRBV5-1; D: TRBD1; CDR3: CASSVGQAYEQYF; DNA: TGCGCCAGCAGCGTCGGACAGGCCTACGAGCAGTACTTC
size: .; J: TRBJ1-4; V: TRBV28; D: .; CDR3: CASNRQDEKLFF; DNA: TGTGCCAGCAACAGACAGGATGAAAAACTGTTTTTT
size: .; J: TRBJ2-2; V: TRBV10-3; D: TRBD1; CDR3: CAISAGTGGATGELFF; DNA: TGTGCCATCAGTGCCGGGACAGGGGGCGCGACCGGGGAGCTGTTTTTT
size: .; J: TRBJ2-2; V: TRBV7-9; D: .; CDR3: CASSFRKGVSTGELFF; DNA: TGTGCCAGCAGCTTCCGTAAGGGAGTTAGCACCGGGGAGCTGTTTTTT
size: .; J: TRBJ1-2; V: TRBV2; D: TRBD1; CDR3: CASSAGQGVVQGYTF; DNA: TGTGCCAGCAGTGCGGGACAGGGGGTGGTCCAAGGCTACACCTTC
size: .; J: TRBJ1-6; V: TRBV27; D: TRBD1; CDR3: CASSFTTGSKSPLHF; DNA: TGTGCCAGCAGTTTTACGACAGGGTCGAAATCACCCCTCCACTTT
size: few; J: TRBJ2-1; V: TRBV9; D: .; CDR3: CASSVYGLQGYEQFF; DNA: TGTGCCAGCAGCGTATATGGGCTCCAGGGTTATGAGCAGTTCTTC
size: .; J: TRBJ1-1; V: TRBV11-2; D: TRBD1; CDR3: CASSLDGQGAMNTEAFF; DNA: TGTGCCAGCAGCTTAGATGGGCAGGGGGCAATGAACACTGAAGCTTTCTTT
size: .; J: TRBJ2-7; V: TRBV10-3; D: TRBD2; CDR3: CAISPTSGRSHEQYF; DNA: TGTGCCATCAGCCCAACTAGCGGGAGATCCCACGAGCAGTACTTC
size: .; J: TRBJ1-1; V: TRBV5-1; D: TRBD1; CDR3: CATRVTGENTEAFF; DNA: TGCGCCACCAGGGTGACAGGGGAGAACACTGAAGCTTTCTTT
size: .; J: TRBJ2-1; V: TRBV3-1/TRBV3-2; D: TRBD2; CDR3: CASSLSGRSGNEQFF; DNA: TGTGCCAGCAGCCTTAGCGGGAGATCTGGTAATGAGCAGTTCTTC
size: .; J: TRBJ2-1; V: TRBV4-1; D: .; CDR3: CASSQEMSSYNEQFF; DNA: TGCGCCAGCAGCCAAGAGATGAGCTCCTACAATGAGCAGTTCTTC
size: .; J: TRBJ2-1; V: TRBV10-1; D: TRBD1; CDR3: CASSVVRGSYNEQFF; DNA: TGCGCCAGCAGTGTAGTCAGGGGGTCCTACAATGAGCAGTTCTTC
size: .; J: TRBJ1-5; V: TRBV23-1; D: .; CDR3: CASSQYLQGNVSNQPQHF; DNA: TGCGCCAGCAGTCAATACCTCCAGGGGAATGTAAGCAATCAGCCCCAGCATTTT
size: .; J: TRBJ2-1; V: TRBV7-2; D: TRBD2; CDR3: CASTVGTRGNEQFF; DNA: TGTGCCAGCACCGTCGGGACTAGGGGCAATGAGCAGTTCTTC
size: .; J: TRBJ2-2; V: TRBV19; D: TRBD1; CDR3: CASRKSAGGFTGELFF; DNA: TGTGCCAGTAGAAAATCGGCAGGGGGCTTCACCGGGGAGCTGTTTTTT
size: .; J: TRBJ1-2; V: TRBV6-5; D: .; CDR3: CASSPSTVFYGYTF; DNA: TGTGCCAGCAGCCCATCGACAGTTTTCTATGGCTACACCTTC
size: .; J: TRBJ2-5; V: TRBV5-1; D: .; CDR3: CASSSDGSGGGTQYF; DNA: TGCGCCAGCAGCTCGGACGGGTCAGGGGGAGGGACCCAGTACTTC
size: once; J: TRBJ1-4; V: TRBV5-1; D: .; CDR3: CASSLRPGGTNEKLFF; DNA: TGCGCCAGCAGCTTGAGGCCCGGAGGGACTAATGAAAAACTGTTTTTT
size: .; J: TRBJ2-7; V: TRBV30; D: TRBD1; CDR3: CAWETGYEQYF; DNA: TGTGCCTGGGAGACAGGGTACGAGCAGTACTTC
size: .; J: TRBJ1-2; V: TRBV19; D: TRBD1; CDR3: CASSRDRGFQYGYTF; DNA: TGTGCCAGTAGTAGAGACAGGGGATTCCAGTATGGCTACACCTTC
size: .; J: TRBJ2-1; V: TRBV29-1; D: TRBD2; CDR3: CSVQGGVAGARYNEQFF; DNA: TGCAGCGTACAAGGCGGGGTCGCGGGAGCTCGGTACAATGAGCAGTTCTTC